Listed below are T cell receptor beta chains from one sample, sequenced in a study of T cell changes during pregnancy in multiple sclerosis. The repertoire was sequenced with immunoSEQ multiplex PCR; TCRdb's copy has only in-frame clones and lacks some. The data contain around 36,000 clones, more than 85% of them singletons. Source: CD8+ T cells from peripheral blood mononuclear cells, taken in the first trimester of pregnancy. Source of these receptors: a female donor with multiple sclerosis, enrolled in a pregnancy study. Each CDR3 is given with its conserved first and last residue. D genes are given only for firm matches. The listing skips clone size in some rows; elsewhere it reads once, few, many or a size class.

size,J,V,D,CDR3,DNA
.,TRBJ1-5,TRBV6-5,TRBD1,CASRGQPNQPQHF,TGTGCCAGCAGGGGACAGCCGAATCAGCCCCAGCATTTT
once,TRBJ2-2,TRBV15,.,CATSRDGGRSLNTGELFF,TGTGCCACCAGCAGAGATGGTGGGCGATCGTTGAACACCGGGGAGCTGTTTTTT
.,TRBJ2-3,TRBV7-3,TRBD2,CASSSEAGPTPDTQYF,TGTGCCAGCAGTTCCGAAGCGGGGCCAACCCCAGATACGCAGTATTTT
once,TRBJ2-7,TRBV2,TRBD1,CASVGQEESYEQYF,TGTGCCAGCGTCGGACAGGAGGAATCCTACGAGCAGTACTTC
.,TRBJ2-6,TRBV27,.,CASSSGPGAGANVLTF,TGTGCCAGCAGTTCGGGCCCAGGGGCTGGGGCCAACGTCCTGACTTTC
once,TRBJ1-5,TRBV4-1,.,CASSQAGGFNQPQHF,TGCGCCAGCAGCCAAGCGGGGGGATTCAATCAGCCCCAGCATTTT
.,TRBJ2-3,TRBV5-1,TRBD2,CASSLAGSGGETDTQYF,TGCGCCAGCAGCTTGGCGGGTAGCGGGGGGGAAACAGATACGCAGTATTTT
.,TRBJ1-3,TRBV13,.,CASSLGRDRNTIYF,TGTGCCAGCAGCTTAGGCCGGGACAGAAACACCATATATTTT
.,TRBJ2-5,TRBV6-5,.,CASSYSTGGETQYF,TGTGCCAGCAGTTACTCGACGGGTGGGGAGACCCAGTACTTC
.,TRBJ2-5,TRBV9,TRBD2,CASSVTSGGTQETQYF,TGTGCCAGCAGCGTAACTAGCGGAGGAACACAAGAGACCCAGTACTTC
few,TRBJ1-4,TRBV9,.,CASSRGVLLEKLFF,TGTGCCAGCAGCCGGGGGGTTCTATTGGAAAAACTGTTTTTT
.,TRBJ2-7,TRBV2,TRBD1,CASSEPSPGQGAGEQYF,TGTGCCAGCAGTGAACCAAGCCCGGGACAGGGGGCCGGGGAGCAGTACTTC
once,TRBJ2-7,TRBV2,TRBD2,CARESGDSYEQYF,TGTGCCAGAGAGAGCGGGGACTCCTACGAGCAGTACTTC
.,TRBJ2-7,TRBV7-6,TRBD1,CASSLAGTGAYEQYF,TGTGCCAGCAGTCTAGCTGGGACAGGGGCCTACGAGCAGTACTTC
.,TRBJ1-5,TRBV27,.,CASSFAGDNQPQHF,TGTGCCAGCAGTTTTGCAGGGGACAATCAGCCCCAGCATTTT
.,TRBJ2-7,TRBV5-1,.,CASSLGAYEQYF,TGCGCCAGCAGCTTGGGAGCCTACGAGCAGTACTTC
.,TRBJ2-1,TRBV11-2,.,CASSLEAYWNEQFF,TGTGCCAGCAGCTTAGAAGCATACTGGAATGAGCAGTTCTTC